One sample yielded the 7 T cell receptor beta chains listed below, sequenced in a study of blood T cell repertoires in COVID-19. The protocol was immunoSEQ multiplex PCR, while the TCRdb copy is restricted to in-frame clones and leaves out a portion. The repertoire holds about 78,000 clones, with 80% as singletons. Sequenced sample: peripheral blood. Every receptor here comes from a man aged 60-69 years with active or convalescent COVID-19.

This clone came up once. The gene calls are TRBV21-1 and TRBJ1-1. TRBV21-1 is classified as a pseudogene. This CDR3 has 17 residues. The CDR3 protein is CASSIFFGLPENTEAFF. Here the CDR3 DNA reads TGTGCCAGCAGCATATTCTTCGGACTCCCAGAGAACACTGAAGCTTTCTTT.

J is TRBJ2-5 and V is TRBV6-5, with 8 bases lining up with TRBD1. The trim removed 10 bases at V and 5 bases at J, leaving 6 bases unmatched. The CDR3 runs to 12 residues. The germline CDR1 and CDR2 sequences are MNHEY and SVGAGI. CDR3 in amino acids: CAIQGAGETQYF. The CDR3 DNA reads TGTGCCATCCAGGGGGCGGGGGAGACCCAGTACTTC.

J is TRBJ1-2 and V is TRBV10-3; D may be TRBD1 (5 bases). This CDR3 has 16 residues. Trimming took off 3 bases at V and 5 bases at J, with 19 bases between the two ends. CDR1 is ENHRY and CDR2 is SYGVKD in the germline V gene. The CDR3 sequence: CAISDGGKGRGYGYTF. For the CDR3, the DNA is TGTGCCATCAGTGATGGTGGAAAGGGACGGGGGTATGGCTACACCTTC.

The chain joins TRBV5-6 to TRBJ1-2, with D perhaps matching TRBD1 (6 bases). Germline CDR1 is SGHDT and CDR2 is YYEEEE. The CDR3 spans 15 residues. With 2 bases removed from V and 3 bases from J, the gap between germline ends came to 14 bases. CDR3 sequence reads: CASSFRGGFDYGYTF. The DNA of the CDR3 is TGTGCCAGCAGCTTCAGAGGGGGTTTTGACTATGGCTACACCTTC.

The sample holds one count of this clone. At one of its ends the junction is not consistent with the germline gene, which may arise from a read error. This chain joins TRBV7-7 and TRBJ1-2, with 11 bases identical to TRBD1. CDR3 size: 15 residues. Germline loops: CDR1 SSHAT, CDR2 FNYEAQ (reference sequence). The CDR3 sequence: CASSLEDRGLRGYTF. As DNA, the CDR3 is TGTGCTAGCAGCTTAGAGGACAGGGGGCTGAGGGGCTACACCTTC.

The chain recombines TRBV4-2 with TRBJ2-1; tentative D call: TRBD1 (6 bases). CDR3 length equals 15 residues. Looked up from germline, CDR1 is LGHNA and CDR2 is YNFKEQ. V lost 6 bases and J lost 4, with 16 bases in between. CDR3 DNA sequence: TGTGCCAGCAGTCGAGCACAGGGCTCTTACAATGAGCAGTTCTTC. It yields the protein CASSRAQGSYNEQFF.

The chain employs TRBV5-5 and TRBJ1-2; TRBD1 agrees at 8 bases. This CDR3 region has 14 residues. The junction had 6 bases not matched to a gene; V was cut back by 4 bases and J by 4 bases. CDR1 and CDR2 from the germline V gene are SGHKS and YYEKEE (reference sequence). Written as DNA, the CDR3 is TGTGCCAGCAGCGGACAACAGGGGGTCTATGGCTACACCTTC. It codes for CASSGQQGVYGYTF.